This T cell receptor (beta chain) came from a study of regulatory T cells in long-lasting Graves disease. About the study: Those Graves' patients who were newly diagnosed had been on antithyroid drugs under 3 months.

This clonotype was seen many times. The antigen remains undetermined. For TCR beta, libraries came from iRepertoire HTBI primers and Arm-PCR of CDR3 regions. TCRdb reprocessed the multiplex PCR reads via MiXCR and lists one record per CDR3 protein. The data contain approximately 350,000 distinct CDR3 sequences, around 11% of them singletons. Unmatched junction bases numbered 5, after V lost 1 base and J lost 2 bases. CDR3 length equals 15 residues. CDR1 is MGHRA and CDR2 is YSYEKL in the germline V gene. Specified time point: newly diagnosed GD, antithyroid drugs for less than 3 months. Following extraction of RNA from PBMCs, that RNA was used to make the TCR library. Overall study results and limits: What was studied was peripheral blood only, and not thyroid tissue.

The sample was also reused in another study, on T cells in Graves' hyperthyroidism and ophthalmopathy. That paper states: Using 13 V-J features, a model discriminated ophthalmopathy from stable hyperthyroidism.

This receptor was taken from a woman between 18 and 30 years old with Graves disease. V gene TRBV4-1 combines with J gene TRBJ2-7, with 7 nucleotides matching TRBD1. The starting material was peripheral blood mononuclear cells (PBMCs), obtained at new diagnosis, from a patient treated with antithyroid drugs. The DNA of the CDR3 is TGCGCCAGCAGCCAAGGACAGGGCATTCCCTACGAGCAGTACTTC. This codes for CASSQGQGIPYEQYF.